The present TCR beta chain was sequenced within a study of cytomegalovirus exposure and HLA in healthy donors. In the study overall: Researchers previously reported finding about 110 million unique TCR beta sequences from approximately 190 million T cells.

The V and J ends lost 1 base and 3 bases, in that order; junction bases with no gene match: 8. The CDR3 totals 16 residues. CDR1 is SGHTA, CDR2 FQGNSA, per germline. With regard to this clone: What it recognizes is unknown.

The PCR employed 60 Vbeta primers together with 13 Jbeta primers. Produced via immunoSEQ multiplex PCR; TCRdb's table is partial and in-frame only. The sample consists of about 300,000 clones, 86% of them appearing once. General observations from the study: The productive fraction for most TCR beta V segments was about 90% or about 30% in an earlier analysis. Presence/absence analyses took donor sequencing depth as roughly uniform.

This receptor was obtained from a man in his forties or fifties in good health and CMV-seropositive. The specimen was PBMCs. This chain links TRBV7-2 with TRBJ1-1; TRBD1 matches 7 bases. The CDR3 nucleotides are TGTGCCAGCAGCTTAGTTGCCAGGGGGAGGTACACTGAAGCTTTCTTT. Amino acids: CASSLVARGRYTEAFF.